In this sample, the clone carrying this TCR beta chain turned up a few times. Its cognate antigen is unknown. This sample is drawn from a study of CD8 T cells in ankylosing spondylitis. General observations from the study: Characteristic of ankylosing spondylitis blood, it appeared, was a TCR beta motif comprising roughly eight highly homologous variants.

The ends were cut back, 7 bases at V and 2 bases at J, with 9 bases in the middle. The germline V gene encodes CDR1 SGHNT and CDR2 YENEEA. This CDR3 contains 13 residues. Making the TCR beta libraries involved quantitative 5'-RACE with molecular barcodes. TCRdb analysed the 5' RACE reads with MiXCR anew, one entry per CDR3 protein. The repertoire holds more than 100,000 distinct CDR3 sequences, with over 10% as singletons. The sequence was obtained from a female donor with ankylosing spondylitis or in good health (not recorded which). The chain carries TRBV11-3 and TRBJ2-1; unclear D gene. Material: blood, either unsorted or a sorted T cell fraction (not recorded which). The CDR3 nucleotides read TGTGCCAGCAAAACAGTTCCCTACAATGAGCAGTTCTTC. This sequence encodes CASKTVPYNEQFF.